Each of the 26 T cell receptor beta chains below was sequenced from the same sample in a study of cytomegalovirus exposure and HLA in healthy donors. PCR involved 60 Vbeta and 13 Jbeta primers. The data were produced by immunoSEQ multiplex PCR, yet TCRdb's version contains in-frame clones alone and is incomplete. Of about 110,000 clones listed, about three quarters were seen once; the top ten hold roughly 6.5%. The sample comprised PBMCs. The receptor set was obtained from a woman between 50 and 59 years old in good health and CMV-seropositive.

The chain uses TRBV5-4 and TRBJ1-1, with D hard to call. V lost 0 bases, J lost 0 bases, and 6 bases lay in between. The CDR3 spans 14 residues. Germline V gene lookup returns CDR1 SGHNT and CDR2 YYREEE (reference sequence). CDR3 protein: CASSLGNMNTEAFF. In DNA form, the CDR3 reads TGTGCCAGCAGCTTGGGCAACATGAACACTGAAGCTTTCTTT.

This chain uses TRBV7-9 with TRBJ1-1, with D unresolved. V was shortened by 4 bases and J by 1 base, with 13 bases between the two germline ends. The CDR3 loop spans 15 amino acids. The germline CDR1 and CDR2 sequences are SEHNR and FQNEAQ (reference sequence). CDR3: CASSSILTGNTEAFF. The DNA for the CDR3 is TGTGCCAGCAGCTCGATCCTGACGGGGAACACTGAAGCTTTCTTT.

This chain uses TRBV5-1 with TRBJ2-7; 7 bases map to TRBD1. V shed 4 bases, J shed 3 bases, and the junction held 10 bases outside the gene matches. Germline V gives CDR1 SGHRS, CDR2 YFSETQ. CDR3 size: 15 residues. The CDR3 sequence: CASSPRTGKGYEQYF. The DNA for the CDR3 is TGCGCCAGCAGCCCCCGGACAGGAAAGGGCTACGAGCAGTACTTC.

The rearrangement uses TRBV5-1 and TRBJ2-7; D may be TRBD1 (6 bases). Germline V gives CDR1 SGHRS, CDR2 YFSETQ. V lost 1 base to trimming and J lost 2 bases, with 10 bases between them. The CDR3 contains 14 residues. CDR3 loop: CASSLTRGTYEQYF. The CDR3, as DNA: TGCGCCAGCAGCTTGACCAGGGGCACCTACGAGCAGTACTTC. The whole variable domain, remainder taken from reference TRBV5-1 and TRBJ2-7, is KAGVTQTPRYLIKTRGQQVTLSCSPISGHRSVSWYQQTPGQGLQFLFEYFSETQRNKGNFPGRFSGRQFSNSRSEMNVSTLELGDSALYLCASSLTRGTYEQYFGPGTRLTVT.

The V gene is TRBV15, the J gene TRBJ1-1, with 9 bases aligning to TRBD1. The CDR3 extends over 16 amino acids. From germline, CDR1 is LNHNV and CDR2 YYDKDF (reference sequence). After removal of 5 bases from V and 7 bases from J, the junction contained 14 bases not matched to a gene. Here the CDR3 reads CATSPGTGLPAGEAFF. The CDR3 DNA reads TGTGCCACCAGCCCCGGGACAGGGCTCCCCGCTGGTGAAGCTTTCTTT. The variable domain in full, completed from reference TRBV15 and TRBJ1-1, reads DAMVIQNPRYQVTQFGKPVTLSCSQTLNHNVMYWYQQKSSQAPKLLFHYYDKDFNNEADTPDNFQSRRPNTSFCFLDIRSPGLGDTAMYLCATSPGTGLPAGEAFFGQGTRLTVV.

The rearrangement links TRBV9 to TRBJ1-2; D uncertain. The CDR3 sequence is 15 residues long. Trimming stripped 1 base from V and 4 bases from J, with 14 bases between. CDR1 is SGDLS, CDR2 YYNGEE, per germline. The CDR3 protein is CASSVSSQGGYGYTF. The CDR3 coding sequence is TGTGCCAGCAGCGTAAGTAGCCAAGGAGGCTATGGCTACACCTTC.

V is TRBV10-3 and J is TRBJ1-2, with 8 bases that match TRBD1. This CDR3 is built from 16 residues. From germline, CDR1 is ENHRY and CDR2 SYGVKD. V lost 3 bases to trimming and J lost 7 bases; unmatched junction nucleotides: 13. CDR3 region: CAISDPVLAGGFGYTF. CDR3 DNA sequence: TGTGCCATCAGTGATCCGGTTTTGGCAGGGGGCTTTGGCTACACCTTC.

This clone was recorded only once. The V call is TRBV7-3, the J call TRBJ1-1; 8 bases align to TRBD1. The CDR3 runs to 15 residues. Germline-derived CDR1 and CDR2 are SGHTA and FQGTGA. The V segment lost 4 bases and the J segment 7 bases; nucleotides outside the gene matches: 11. The CDR3, as DNA: TGTGCCAGCAGCTCCCGCAGGAAACAGGGGGGTGAAGCTTTCTTT. Translating it yields CASSSRRKQGGEAFF.

This chain links TRBV19 with TRBJ1-5; D remains ambiguous. The CDR3 length is 16 residues. The germline gives CDR1 LNHDA, CDR2 SQIVND (reference sequence). Trimming cost V 2 bases and J 8 bases, with 19 bases left between them. Here the CDR3 reads CASSISWVGVGEPQHF. As DNA, the CDR3 is TGTGCCAGTAGTATAAGCTGGGTCGGGGTCGGGGAGCCCCAGCATTTT.

This chain links TRBV10-3 with TRBJ1-1, with TRBD1 as a possible D gene (5 bases). The CDR3 length is 13 residues. Trimming removed 10 bases from V and 0 bases from J, with 12 bases in between. CDR1 and CDR2 (germline): ENHRY, SYGVKD. DNA for the CDR3: TGTGCCACCTGGGGGGGGGTGAACACTGAAGCTTTCTTT. Its protein product is CATWGGVNTEAFF.

Written as DNA, the CDR3 is TGTGCCTGGAGTCCCGGGACAGGGTTAGAGACCCAGTACTTC. Protein product: CAWSPGTGLETQYF. The chain joins TRBV30 to TRBJ2-5, with 9 bases lining up with TRBD1. This CDR3 spans 14 amino acids. The germline CDR1 and CDR2 sequences are GTSNPN and SVGIG (reference sequence). The V and J ends lost 2 bases and 4 bases, in that order; junction bases with no gene match: 5.

The table lists this clone with a few counts. The chain carries TRBV28 and TRBJ1-1, with 7 bases fitting TRBD1. This CDR3 spans 14 amino acids. Germline CDR1 reads MDHEN; CDR2 reads SYDVKM. J gave up 11 bases and V 6 bases, and 15 bases lay outside the gene matches. Written as DNA, the CDR3 is TGTGCCAGCAGCCACCAGGGGGATATGGGAAGGGCTTTCTTT. Translating it yields CASSHQGDMGRAFF.

V gene TRBV7-9 combines with J gene TRBJ2-5; TRBD2 aligns across 11 bases. The germline V gene has CDR1 SEHNR and CDR2 FQNEAQ (reference sequence). The CDR3 length is 17 residues. The ends lost 4 bases at V and 2 bases at J; junction bases unmatched: 9. CDR3 amino acids: CASSSGGSGGDQETQYF. For the CDR3, the DNA is TGTGCCAGCAGCTCAGGGGGTAGCGGGGGGGATCAAGAGACCCAGTACTTC.

This chain joins TRBV5-1 and TRBJ2-1, with TRBD2 matching over 13 bases. Germline V CDR1 and CDR2: SGHRS, YFSETQ. CDR3 length equals 18 residues. The ends lost 3 bases at V and 0 bases at J; junction bases unmatched: 6. The CDR3 spells CASSSLGLAGSSYNEQFF. CDR3 nucleotides: TGCGCCAGCAGCTCGTTGGGACTAGCGGGGAGCTCCTACAATGAGCAGTTCTTC.

The V and J genes are TRBV18 and TRBJ2-7; 9 positions match TRBD1. CDR3 length equals 14 residues. The V segment lost 2 bases and the J segment 3 bases; nucleotides outside the gene matches: 2. The germline V gene has CDR1 KGHSH and CDR2 LQKENI. CDR3 nucleotides: TGTGCCAGCTCACCATGGGGACAGGGCTACGAGCAGTACTTC. Translating gives CASSPWGQGYEQYF.

The genes are TRBV5-4 and TRBJ1-1; no clear D gene. The CDR3 totals 14 residues. V shed 0 bases and J shed 1 base, with 7 bases lying between them. Germline V gene lookup returns CDR1 SGHNT and CDR2 YYREEE (reference sequence). CDR3 sequence: CASSLGGRNTEAFF. The CDR3 DNA follows: TGTGCCAGCAGCTTGGGAGGGAGGAACACTGAAGCTTTCTTT. The entire variable domain, with the rest obtained from reference TRBV5-4 and TRBJ1-1, is as follows: ETGVTQSPTHLIKTRGQQVTLRCSSQSGHNTVSWYQQALGQGPQFIFQYYREEENGRGNFPPRFSGLQFPNYSSELNVNALELDDSALYLCASSLGGRNTEAFFGQGTRLTVV.

The chain couples TRBV28 to TRBJ2-7; no clear D gene. The CDR3 has 16 amino acids. V lost 7 bases and J lost 4, with 23 bases in between. Germline CDR1 and CDR2: MDHEN and SYDVKM. The CDR3 bases are TGTGCCAGCACCACCCGAGGTCTCGTGACCCGTTACGAGCAGTACTTC. Translated, it gives CASTTRGLVTRYEQYF.

The CDR3 sequence is CASSLAGGRGTGELFF. CDR3 nucleotides: TGTGCCAGCAGCTTGGCCGGGGGGAGAGGCACCGGGGAGCTGTTTTTT. This chain links TRBV5-4 with TRBJ2-2, with 7 bases lining up with TRBD2. V lost 0 bases and J lost 4; bases outside the gene matches: 6. Germline lookup yields CDR1 SGHNT and CDR2 YYREEE (reference sequence). This CDR3 has 16 residues.

The rearrangement joins TRBV29-1 to TRBJ2-3; 9 nucleotides line up with TRBD1. J was trimmed by 1 base and V by 1 base; bases with no gene match: 3. CDR1 is SQVTM and CDR2 is ANQGSEA in the germline V gene. This CDR3 is 15 amino acids long. Written as DNA, the CDR3 is TGCAGCGTTGAAGCCCGGGACAGGGGCACAGATACGCAGTATTTT. This codes for CSVEARDRGTDTQYF.

This clone has more than one count but fewer than ten. The V gene is TRBV30, the J gene TRBJ2-5; 8 bases are a match to TRBD1. The germline V gene has CDR1 GTSNPN and CDR2 SVGIG (reference sequence). V was pared by 5 bases and J by 4 bases, with 0 bases of the junction left unmatched. The CDR3 consists of 11 residues. Here the CDR3 reads CAWDRGETQYF. The DNA of the CDR3 is TGTGCCTGGGACAGGGGAGAGACCCAGTACTTC.

The V and J genes are TRBV18 and TRBJ1-2; D remains ambiguous. Germline CDR1 KGHSH, CDR2 LQKENI. Trimming pared 4 bases from V and 6 bases from J, leaving 9 bases between. This CDR3 spans 12 amino acids. Here the CDR3 reads CASSQRLDGYTF. DNA for the CDR3: TGTGCCAGCTCACAAAGGCTAGATGGCTACACCTTC.

J is TRBJ1-2 and V is TRBV5-1; 8 nucleotides align to TRBD1. CDR1 is SGHRS, CDR2 YFSETQ, per germline. V lost 4 bases, J lost 0 bases, and 5 bases stayed unmatched. The CDR3 has 15 amino acids. Here the CDR3 reads CASSSGQGANYGYTF. DNA for the CDR3: TGCGCCAGCAGCAGCGGACAGGGAGCTAACTATGGCTACACCTTC.

The genes are TRBV27 and TRBJ2-7; TRBD1 aligns across 7 bases. The CDR3 is made up of 13 amino acids. The germline gives CDR1 MNHEY, CDR2 SMNVEV (reference sequence). The ends lost 6 bases at V and 3 bases at J; junction bases unmatched: 5. In nucleotides, the CDR3 is TGTGCCAGCAGGGGGACAGCCTTCTACGAGCAGTACTTC. Amino acid sequence: CASRGTAFYEQYF.

The V call is TRBV5-1, the J call TRBJ1-2, with D possibly matching TRBD1 (5 bases). The CDR3 spans 15 residues. V lost 4 bases to trimming and J lost 0 bases, with 13 bases between them. CDR1 is SGHRS and CDR2 is YFSETQ in the germline V gene. The CDR3 sequence: CASSPSTGPNYGYTF. The CDR3 coding sequence is TGCGCCAGCAGCCCCTCAACAGGTCCTAACTATGGCTACACCTTC.

The V call is TRBV6-5, the J call TRBJ1-2, with 7 bases that match TRBD1. After removal of 5 bases from V and 7 bases from J, the junction contained 7 bases not matched to a gene. CDR1 and CDR2 from the germline V gene are MNHEY and SVGAGI. The CDR3 contains 13 residues. The CDR3 reads CASSPPHRGGYTF. CDR3 in DNA: TGTGCCAGCAGTCCCCCACACAGGGGTGGCTACACCTTC.

This clone was found once. This chain uses TRBV9 with TRBJ1-1; TRBD1 agrees at 7 bases. This CDR3 is 14 amino acids long. Germline-derived CDR1 and CDR2 are SGDLS and YYNGEE. J gave up 1 base and V 4 bases, and 4 bases lay outside the gene matches. CDR3 residues: CASSLGTANTEAFF. In DNA, the CDR3 is TGTGCCAGCAGCTTAGGGACAGCGAACACTGAAGCTTTCTTT. Complete variable domain (other parts from reference TRBV9 and TRBJ1-1): DSGVTQTPKHLITATGQRVTLRCSPRSGDLSVYWYQQSLDQGLQFLIQYYNGEERAKGNILERFSAQQFPDLHSELNLSSLELGDSALYFCASSLGTANTEAFFGQGTRLTVV.